Below, 14 T cell receptor beta chains from the same sample are listed, as sequenced in a study of T cell repertoires in cytomegalovirus infection. MiXCR was run by TCRdb on the reads, yielding one entry per CDR3 protein. The sample shows fewer than 900,000 distinct CDR3 sequences, about 27% of them seen only once. These TCRs are of unknown antigen specificity. The starting material was cultured CD8+ T cells from PBMCs, obtained from culture after CMV antigen stimulation. These receptors originate from a human donor in good health (CMV status not recorded). Some clones in this sample may be carry-over from other donors' samples.

V usage is TRBV6-2 or TRBV6-3 and J usage is TRBJ2-3; 8 nucleotides align to TRBD2. The V gene's germline CDR1 is MNHEY and CDR2 SVGEGT. The CDR3 contains 19 residues. The junction had 16 bases not matched to a gene; V was cut back by 2 bases and J by 3 bases. CDR3 residues: CASSYTPLEFGGATDTQYF. CDR3 DNA: TGTGCCAGCAGTTACACGCCCCTAGAATTCGGGGGGGCTACAGATACGCAGTATTTT.

This clonotype was observed a few times. The gene calls are TRBV27 and TRBJ1-1; D is ambiguous. CDR3 size: 11 residues. V lost 7 bases and J lost 8, with 11 bases in between. Germline CDR1 and CDR2: MNHEY and SMNVEV (reference sequence). This chain's CDR3 is CASMMPGEAFF. Written as DNA, the CDR3 is TGTGCCAGCATGATGCCGGGGGAAGCTTTCTTT.

The gene calls are TRBV4-1 and TRBJ2-6; D unresolved. CDR3 length: 18 residues. In germline, CDR1 is MGHRA, CDR2 YSYEKL. The V and J ends lost 0 bases and 0 bases respectively, with 12 bases between them. CDR3 nucleotide sequence: TGCGCCAGCAGCCAAGAGGGCCCGAACGCCTCTGGGGCCAACGTCCTGACTTTC. Its translation is CASSQEGPNASGANVLTF.

This clonotype was detected only a few times. The chain links TRBV15 to TRBJ2-2; D ambiguous. From germline, CDR1 is LNHNV and CDR2 YYDKDF (reference sequence). This CDR3 region has 14 residues. The V and J ends lost 0 bases and 6 bases respectively, with 8 bases between them. In DNA form, the CDR3 reads TGTGCCACCAGCAGAGAGTATGGAGCCGGGGAGCTGTTTTTT. This translates into CATSREYGAGELFF.

This clonotype was recorded at least ten times. The chain has TRBV24-1 and TRBJ2-5; no reliable D call. CDR1 is KGHDR, CDR2 SFDVKD, per germline. The CDR3 extends over 12 amino acids. Trimming removed 3 bases at V and 1 base at J, with 2 bases between. CDR3 amino acids: CATSDPQETQYF. Here the CDR3 DNA reads TGTGCCACCAGTGATCCCCAAGAGACCCAGTACTTC.

The chain is built from TRBV4-3 and TRBJ1-6; D might be TRBD1 (5 bases). Trimming took 4 bases from V and 10 from J, leaving 14 bases between them. The V gene's germline CDR1 is LGHNA and CDR2 YSLEER. The length of the CDR3 is 14 residues. The CDR3 DNA reads TGCGCCAGCAGCCCTACAGGAGATTACTCACCCCTCCACTTT. It codes for CASSPTGDYSPLHF.

This chain links TRBV18 with TRBJ2-5, with D possibly matching TRBD2 (5 bases). The CDR3 is made up of 16 amino acids. Germline CDR1 KGHSH, CDR2 LQKENI. Trimming shortened V by 2 bases and J by 0 bases, and 13 bases separated the two germline ends. DNA for the CDR3: TGTGCCAGCTCACCAAGTTTCGAGGACTACCAAGAGACCCAGTACTTC. Protein sequence: CASSPSFEDYQETQYF. The full variable domain, completed using reference TRBV18 and TRBJ2-5, is NAGVMQNPRHLVRRRGQEARLRCSPMKGHSHVYWYRQLPEEGLKFMVYLQKENIIDESGMPKERFSAEFPKEGPSILRIQQVVRGDSAAYFCASSPSFEDYQETQYFGPGTRLLVL.

The chain is built from TRBV6-1 and TRBJ1-2; no firm D call. The V gene lost 5 bases and the J gene lost 4 bases, with 11 bases spanning the gap. This CDR3 spans 13 amino acids. CDR1 is MNHNS, CDR2 SASEGT, per germline. Written as DNA, the CDR3 is TGTGCCAGCAGTTTTGGTTACACCTATGGCTACACCTTC. Translation: CASSFGYTYGYTF.

This clonotype was observed at least ten times. The chain joins TRBV7-6 to TRBJ2-1, with D perhaps matching TRBD1 (6 bases). This CDR3 has 16 residues. V dropped 4 bases and J dropped 0 bases, with 13 bases sitting between them. In germline, CDR1 is SGHVS, CDR2 FNYEAQ. CDR3 loop: CASSSLTGYSYNEQFF. The CDR3, as DNA: TGTGCCAGCAGCTCCTTGACAGGCTACTCCTACAATGAGCAGTTCTTC.

The rearrangement uses TRBV11-3 and TRBJ2-1, with 9 bases that match TRBD2. Germline V gene lookup returns CDR1 SGHNT and CDR2 YENEEA. Losses at the gene ends were 5 bases for V and 2 bases for J; bases not matched to a gene: 10. This CDR3 has 17 amino acids. CDR3 nucleotide sequence: TGTGCCAGCAGCCTCCAGAGGCGGGGGGGCCCCTACAATGAGCAGTTCTTC. Protein: CASSLQRRGGPYNEQFF. The full variable domain, its missing parts supplied by reference TRBV11-3 and TRBJ2-1, is EAGVVQSPRYKIIEKKQPVAFWCNPISGHNTLYWYLQNLGQGPELLIRYENEEAVDDSQLPKDRFSAERLKGVDSTLKIQPAELGDSAVYLCASSLQRRGGPYNEQFFGPGTRLTVL.

This clonotype was observed a few times. The V call is TRBV9, the J call TRBJ1-1, with D possibly being TRBD1 (6 bases). Germline assignment: CDR1 SGDLS and CDR2 YYNGEE. There are 14 residues in the CDR3. The V and J ends lost 0 bases and 4 bases respectively, with 10 bases between them. DNA for the CDR3: TGTGCCAGCAGCGTAGGGGGGCTGAGCACTGAAGCTTTCTTT. The encoded protein is CASSVGGLSTEAFF.

The chain is built from TRBV4-1 and TRBJ2-7; TRBD2 agrees at 7 bases. Germline CDR1 reads MGHRA; CDR2 reads YSYEKL. V was clipped by 0 bases and J by 2 bases; unmatched bases: 4. The CDR3 is 15 amino acids. CDR3 in amino acids: CASSQEIGGTYEQYV. DNA for the CDR3: TGCGCCAGCAGCCAAGAAATCGGGGGGACCTACGAGCAGTACGTC.

The rearrangement links TRBV6-5 to TRBJ1-5; a possible D gene is TRBD1 (5 bases). CDR1 and CDR2 from the germline V gene are MNHEY and SVGAGI. V lost 5 bases, J lost 0 bases, and 17 bases lay in between. The CDR3 spans 17 residues. This CDR3 reads CASSPSSGFYSNQPQHF. The CDR3, as DNA: TGTGCCAGCAGTCCTTCTTCAGGGTTTTATAGCAATCAGCCCCAGCATTTT.

This clonotype has only one observation. The chain combines TRBV6-2 or TRBV6-3 with TRBJ2-7, with 9 bases matching TRBD2. The V gene's germline CDR1 is MNHEY and CDR2 SVGEGT. Trimming removed 2 bases from V and 2 bases from J; junction bases left unmatched: 1. The CDR3 has 14 residues. The CDR3 sequence: CASSYGGGAYEQYF. CDR3 sequence (DNA): TGTGCCAGCAGTTACGGCGGGGGGGCCTACGAGCAGTACTTC.